These 22 T cell receptor beta chains were all obtained from the same sample, sequenced in a study of CD8+ T cells in alopecia areata. RNA extraction and reverse transcription yielded cDNA as sequencing template. Method: immunoSEQ multiplex PCR; TCRdb's copy keeps in-frame clones and lacks some. The data show some 100,000 clones, 44% seen once. Specified treatment: oral pan-JAK inhibitor, 5-10 mg twice daily. This specimen consisted of CD8+ T cells sorted from blood, obtained at week 24, from a patient treated with tofacitinib. The receptor set was obtained from a human donor with alopecia areata.

In this sample, this clone turned up a few times. The chain uses TRBV11-2 and TRBJ1-1, with D maybe TRBD1 (5 bases). The length of the CDR3 is 15 residues. V lost 6 bases to trimming and J lost 3 bases, with 17 bases between them. Germline V gene lookup returns CDR1 SGHAT and CDR2 FQNNGV. The CDR3 protein is CASRQTGLLDTEAFF. In DNA, the CDR3 is TGTGCCAGCAGGCAAACGGGGCTCTTGGACACTGAAGCTTTCTTT.

V gene TRBV19 combines with J gene TRBJ2-5; the match to TRBD2 covers 7 bases. This CDR3 contains 11 residues. V was pared by 6 bases and J by 10 bases, with 5 bases of the junction left unmatched. Per germline, CDR1 LNHDA and CDR2 SQIVND (reference sequence). The CDR3 spells CASRDRGGQYF. CDR3 bases: TGTGCCAGTAGGGACCGCGGGGGCCAGTACTTC.

This chain joins TRBV29-1 and TRBJ2-2; 8 bases match TRBD1. The CDR3 is 14 amino acids. J lost 6 bases, V lost 6 bases, and 9 bases had no gene match. From germline, CDR1 is SQVTM and CDR2 ANQGSEA. The CDR3 nucleotides read TGCAGCGTCCCTGGACAGGGCCGGTCCGGGGAGCTGTTTTTT. Its translation is CSVPGQGRSGELFF.

This chain connects TRBV30 to TRBJ2-1, with 7 nucleotides matching TRBD2. The CDR3 spans 13 residues. Germline V gene data show CDR1 as GTSNPN and CDR2 as SVGIG (reference sequence). V was pared by 8 bases and J by 4 bases, with 8 bases of the junction left unmatched. The CDR3 loop reads CAQTLAAYNEQFF. In DNA, the CDR3 is TGTGCCCAAACTCTAGCGGCTTACAATGAGCAGTTCTTC.

The chain links TRBV11-2 to TRBJ2-1; 8 bases align to TRBD1. The V gene's germline CDR1 is SGHAT and CDR2 FQNNGV. The CDR3 has 17 amino acids. V dropped 5 bases and J dropped 6; count of bases not matched to a gene: 15. Written as DNA, the CDR3 is TGTGCCAGCAGCCAGGGGCTCAGGCCAGGGGGCTCCAATGAGCAGTTCTTC. As protein: CASSQGLRPGGSNEQFF. Using reference TRBV11-2 and TRBJ2-1 for the parts outside the CDR3, the full variable domain is EAGVAQSPRYKIIEKRQSVAFWCNPISGHATLYWYQQILGQGPKLLIQFQNNGVVDDSQLPKDRFSAERLKGVDSTLKIQPAKLEDSAVYLCASSQGLRPGGSNEQFFGPGTRLTVL.

The chain couples TRBV30 to TRBJ2-1; D tentatively reads TRBD1 or TRBD2 (6 bases each). V was clipped by 5 bases and J by 9 bases, with 29 bases between them. The germline CDR1 and CDR2 sequences are GTSNPN and SVGIG (reference sequence). This CDR3 is 17 amino acids long. The CDR3 DNA reads TGTGCCTGGCAGGGGAGTACCGGGACTGGCGAGGAGGTTGAGCAGTTCTTC. This codes for CAWQGSTGTGEEVEQFF.

This clone was seen once. The genes are TRBV9 and TRBJ2-3, with D perhaps matching TRBD1 (5 bases). V was cut by 3 bases and J by 2 bases, with 19 bases left in between. Germline values: CDR1 SGDLS, CDR2 YYNGEE. The CDR3 covers 17 residues. CDR3 coding DNA: TGTGCCAGCAGCGAGGACAATTTACCAGTTGACACAGATACGCAGTATTTT. Protein product: CASSEDNLPVDTDTQYF.

A few counts support this clone. The CDR3 DNA reads TGTGCCACCAGCAGAGATCTCGGCACATACTACGAGCAGTACTTC. It codes for CATSRDLGTYYEQYF. The rearrangement joins TRBV15 to TRBJ2-7; D ambiguous. This CDR3 has 15 amino acids. The germline V gene has CDR1 LNHNV and CDR2 YYDKDF (reference sequence). Trimming stripped 0 bases from V and 3 bases from J, with 12 bases between.

The rearrangement uses TRBV12-5 and TRBJ2-5, with TRBD2 identical over 8 bases. The CDR3 contains 16 residues. Germline trimming cut 3 bases from V and 4 bases from J; bases unmatched to any gene: 10. Germline V lookup: CDR1 LGHNT, CDR2 FRNRAP. This CDR3 is CASGLAREGASETQYF. CDR3 sequence (DNA): TGTGCTAGTGGTTTAGCCCGGGAGGGAGCCTCAGAGACCCAGTACTTC.

This clone was observed a single time. The CDR3 DNA reads TGTGCCAGCAGTTTTGCCAGCGGACCCTACGAGCAGTACTTC. Translated, it gives CASSFASGPYEQYF. The chain employs TRBV28 and TRBJ2-5, with a possible D match to TRBD2 (5 bases). The J call may be wrong; the DNA end is better matched by TRBJ2-7. The germline CDR1 and CDR2 sequences are MDHEN and SYDVKM. The CDR3 has 14 residues.

The J gene is TRBJ2-5, the V gene TRBV7-9; D not certain. The germline V and J ends were trimmed by 7 bases and 5 bases, with 8 bases remaining between them. Germline values: CDR1 SEHNR, CDR2 FQNEAQ (reference sequence). This CDR3 contains 11 residues. The CDR3 bases are TGTGCCAGCACTCCCGGGGAGACCCAGTACTTC. Its protein product is CASTPGETQYF.

This clone has a handful of counts. J is TRBJ2-7 and V is TRBV4-1; a possible D gene is TRBD2 (5 bases). Trimming removed 1 base at V and 1 base at J, with 11 bases between. The CDR3 totals 15 residues. Germline lookup yields CDR1 MGHRA and CDR2 YSYEKL. The CDR3 coding sequence is TGCGCCAGCAGCCAAGGTCTCGGGAATTCCTACGAGCAGTACTTC. Translated, it gives CASSQGLGNSYEQYF.

In its sample, this clone was seen a few times. This specimen includes other DNA sequences encoding the same CDR3. This chain joins TRBV27 and TRBJ2-7; D gene uncertain. V lost 0 bases, J lost 4 bases, and 10 bases lay in between. Germline V gene data show CDR1 as MNHEY and CDR2 as SMNVEV (reference sequence). The CDR3 sequence is 14 residues long. CDR3 in amino acids: CASSLSVSSYEQYF. In DNA form, the CDR3 reads TGTGCCAGCAGTTTATCTGTTAGCTCGTACGAGCAGTACTTC.

The CDR3 nucleotides are TGTGCCAGCAGCGTAGGAGGGACTAGCCCCGCCGACGAGCAGTTCTTC. Protein: CASSVGGTSPADEQFF. V is TRBV9 and J is TRBJ2-1; 9 bases are a match to TRBD2. This CDR3 spans 16 amino acids. Trimming removed 0 bases from V and 10 bases from J; junction bases left unmatched: 11. Per germline, CDR1 SGDLS and CDR2 YYNGEE.

V and J are TRBV6-1 and TRBJ1-2; unclear D gene. The CDR3 has 13 amino acids. V lost 5 bases, J lost 4 bases, and 11 bases lay in between. Germline CDR1 is MNHNS and CDR2 is SASEGT. For the CDR3, the DNA is TGTGCCAGCAGTCGTCGGGGTGGCTATGGCTACACCTTC. It codes for CASSRRGGYGYTF.

The V and J genes are TRBV27 and TRBJ2-1, with 9 bases fitting TRBD2. The CDR3 runs to 15 residues. CDR1 and CDR2 from the germline V gene are MNHEY and SMNVEV (reference sequence). Trimming cost V 5 bases and J 3 bases; bases outside gene matches: 5. CDR3 loop: CASSTKREVYNEQFF. CDR3 bases: TGTGCCAGCAGTACCAAGCGGGAGGTCTACAATGAGCAGTTCTTC.

This clone has a handful of counts. J is TRBJ2-1 and V is TRBV7-2; 10 nucleotides agree with TRBD2. Germline loops: CDR1 SGHTA, CDR2 FQGNSA. The CDR3 is 14 amino acids. V gave up 4 bases and J gave up 7 bases; unmatched junction bases: 4. CDR3 sequence: CASSSTSGTNEQFF. The CDR3 DNA reads TGTGCCAGCAGCTCAACTAGCGGGACTAATGAGCAGTTCTTC.

This rearrangement joins TRBV29-1 to TRBJ2-7; tentative D call: TRBD1 (5 bases). Per the germline V gene, CDR1 is SQVTM and CDR2 is ANQGSEA. The CDR3 loop spans 14 amino acids. V gave up 2 bases and J gave up 3 bases, with 14 bases separating them. In DNA form, the CDR3 reads TGCAGCGTTGAAACTGGGGCCACCGTCTACGAGCAGTACTTC. It translates to CSVETGATVYEQYF.

This clone was found a few times. V gene TRBV29-1 combines with J gene TRBJ2-4, with D possibly matching TRBD2 (6 bases). The V gene's germline CDR1 is SQVTM and CDR2 ANQGSEA. Trimming stripped 4 bases from V and 0 bases from J, with 13 bases between. The CDR3 is 15 residues long. In nucleotides, the CDR3 is TGCAGCGTTGGGGCCCGGGACTTAGCCAAAAACATTCAGTACTTC. Translation gives CSVGARDLAKNIQYF.

This clone was recorded a few times. The chain recombines TRBV5-1 with TRBJ2-1; a possible D gene is TRBD2 (5 bases). CDR1 SGHRS and CDR2 YFSETQ come from the germline V gene. CDR3 length equals 16 residues. Trimming stripped 3 bases from V and 0 bases from J, with 13 bases between. The CDR3 protein is CASSYDYPSSYNEQFF. The CDR3 DNA reads TGCGCCAGCAGCTACGACTACCCGAGCTCCTACAATGAGCAGTTCTTC.

V is TRBV29-1 and J is TRBJ2-3; D remains ambiguous. CDR3 length: 15 amino acids. Trimming shortened V by 0 bases and J by 5 bases, and 15 bases separated the two germline ends. Per germline, CDR1 SQVTM and CDR2 ANQGSEA. CDR3 in amino acids: CSVEDQGPPRDTQYF. The DNA of the CDR3 is TGCAGCGTTGAAGATCAAGGACCTCCGAGAGATACGCAGTATTTT.

The genes are TRBV5-6 and TRBJ2-1; 7 bases are shared with TRBD2. J lost 7 bases, V lost 2 bases, and 6 bases had no gene match. This CDR3 is built from 14 residues. Germline loops: CDR1 SGHDT, CDR2 YYEEEE. For the CDR3, the DNA is TGTGCCAGCAGCTTTCCGCGGGAGCTAAATGAGCAGTTCTTC. Protein sequence: CASSFPRELNEQFF.